The TCR beta chain under discussion was sequenced for a study of siplizumab effects on memory and regulatory T cells. Germline loops: CDR1 GTSNPN, CDR2 SVGIG (reference sequence). The CDR3 sequence is 13 residues long. V shed 0 bases and J shed 6 bases, with 11 bases lying between them. In the mixed lymphocyte reaction, cells were cocultured for less than 7 days at 37°C. For this clone: What it recognizes is unknown.

Some clones are missing from TCRdb's copy, which holds only in-frame ones; the method was immunoSEQ multiplex PCR. The sample holds roughly 14,000 clones, approximately 49% seen once. General study results and limits: Naive T cells appeared more varied than memory cells and looked like key alloresponse contributors.

This TCR came from a human donor in good health; the cells came from an allogeneic mixed lymphocyte reaction. The sample consisted of CFSE-low (dividing) CD4+ T cells sorted from an allogeneic mixed lymphocyte reaction. This chain uses TRBV30 with TRBJ1-2, with D hard to call. The CDR3 sequence: CAWSVQSGDGYTF. CDR3 nucleotide sequence: TGTGCCTGGAGTGTACAATCGGGCGATGGCTACACCTTC.